The sample holds one count of the clone carrying this T cell receptor (beta chain). The protocol was immunoSEQ multiplex PCR, while the TCRdb copy is restricted to in-frame clones and leaves out a portion. The sample records about 47,000 clones, 92% being singletons. The data belong to a study of cytomegalovirus exposure and HLA in healthy donors. The CDR3 totals 13 residues. In germline, CDR1 is MNHEY, CDR2 SVGAGI. The germline V and J ends were trimmed by 6 bases and 11 bases, with 19 bases remaining between them. The sequence derives from a man aged 18 to 30 in good health and CMV-seronegative. V is TRBV6-5 and J is TRBJ1-1; tentative D call: TRBD1 (5 bases). The sample comprised PBMCs. The CDR3 sequence is CASRAQVGPDAFF. CDR3 in DNA: TGTGCCAGCAGGGCACAGGTAGGGCCGGATGCTTTCTTT.